The 9 T cell receptor beta chains presented below share a single source sample, sequenced in a study of blood T cell repertoires in COVID-19. Sequencing was performed with immunoSEQ multiplex PCR; in TCRdb, only in-frame clones are kept and a portion is missing. The data hold roughly 38,000 clones, with around 84% observed a single time. The sequencing sample was made of peripheral blood. These receptor sequences come from a man between 60 and 75 years old with COVID-19, enrolled during active disease.

The chain has TRBV27 and TRBJ1-3, with 7 bases aligning to TRBD1. The CDR3 length is 16 residues. J was trimmed by 0 bases and V by 4 bases; bases with no gene match: 6. The germline V gene has CDR1 MNHEY and CDR2 SMNVEV (reference sequence). In DNA, the CDR3 is TGTGCCAGCAGTTCGAGACAGGGATCCTCTGGAAACACCATATATTTT. Amino acids: CASSSRQGSSGNTIYF.

The V call is TRBV5-1, the J call TRBJ2-7; D gene uncertain. V was pared by 1 base and J by 2 bases, with 10 bases between. In germline, CDR1 is SGHRS, CDR2 YFSETQ. The CDR3 runs to 14 residues. The CDR3 region has the DNA TGCGCCAGCAGCTTGAGCGCCGGCACCTACGAGCAGTACTTC. Its translation: CASSLSAGTYEQYF. Looking up the rest from reference TRBV5-1 and TRBJ2-7 gives the full variable domain: KAGVTQTPRYLIKTRGQQVTLSCSPISGHRSVSWYQQTPGQGLQFLFEYFSETQRNKGNFPGRFSGRQFSNSRSEMNVSTLELGDSALYLCASSLSAGTYEQYFGPGTRLTVT.

This chain uses TRBV19 with TRBJ1-6, with TRBD1 identical over 7 bases. Germline trimming cut 5 bases from V and 7 bases from J; bases unmatched to any gene: 8. There are 15 residues in the CDR3. CDR1 and CDR2 from the germline V gene are LNHDA and SQIVND (reference sequence). The CDR3 DNA is TGTGCCAGTAGTCAGTTGTGGACAGGCAATTCACCCCTCCACTTT. This gives the protein CASSQLWTGNSPLHF.

V usage is TRBV11-2 and J usage is TRBJ2-7; the D gene is possibly TRBD1 (5 bases). The CDR3 extends over 13 amino acids. Germline-derived CDR1 and CDR2 are SGHAT and FQNNGV. V lost 3 bases to trimming and J lost 7 bases, with 13 bases between them. CDR3 bases: TGTGCCAGCAGCTTGACTCAAACAGGAGAGCAGTACTTC. Residues: CASSLTQTGEQYF.

The chain has TRBV2 and TRBJ1-5; perhaps TRBD1 as D (5 bases). The germline V gene encodes CDR1 SNHLY and CDR2 FYNNEI. The CDR3 loop spans 15 amino acids. Deletions cut 5 bases from V and 7 bases from J, with 18 bases between. This CDR3 reads CASSPSDSRTQPQHF. CDR3 sequence (DNA): TGTGCCAGCAGTCCCTCCGACAGTCGCACCCAGCCCCAGCATTTT.

The V call is TRBV25-1, the J call TRBJ2-7; perhaps TRBD1 as D (6 bases). Germline CDR1 and CDR2: MGHDK and SYGVNS. The CDR3 runs to 15 residues. V lost 3 bases and J 7 bases, leaving 19 bases between the germline ends. The CDR3 nucleotides read TGTGCCAGCAGTGACGGGACATTCCATCGTGAGGAGCAGTACTTC. The encoded protein is CASSDGTFHREEQYF.

This clone was seen only a few times. The genes are TRBV7-9 and TRBJ1-2; D is ambiguous. Germline V gives CDR1 SEHNR, CDR2 FQNEAQ (reference sequence). The CDR3 has 13 residues. The V end was cut by 11 bases, the J end by 7 bases, with 20 bases between. The CDR3 spells CACLDAGAGGYTF. CDR3 nucleotide sequence: TGTGCCTGTCTAGACGCGGGAGCGGGTGGCTACACCTTC. The whole variable domain, filled in from reference TRBV7-9 and TRBJ1-2, reads DTGVSQNPRHKITKRGQNVTFRCDPISEHNRLYWYRQTLGQGPEFLTYFQNEAQLEKSRLLSDRFSAERPKGSFSTLEIQRTEQGDSAMYLCACLDAGAGGYTFGSGTRLTVV.

The V and J genes are TRBV6-2 or TRBV6-3 and TRBJ1-2; tentatively, D is TRBD1 (5 bases). The CDR3 extends over 15 amino acids. The V gene lost 2 bases and the J gene lost 2 bases, with 12 bases spanning the gap. The germline CDR1 and CDR2 sequences are MNHEY and SVGEGT. Here the CDR3 reads CASSYDQGTNYGYTF. The DNA for the CDR3 is TGTGCCAGCAGTTACGACCAGGGCACGAACTATGGCTACACCTTC.

V gene TRBV2 combines with J gene TRBJ1-1, with 7 bases identical to TRBD1. Germline lookup yields CDR1 SNHLY and CDR2 FYNNEI. CDR3 length equals 15 residues. The trim removed 7 bases at V and 5 bases at J, leaving 13 bases unmatched. CDR3 sequence: CASNEGQGVRTEAFF. CDR3 DNA: TGTGCCAGCAACGAGGGGCAGGGGGTACGGACTGAAGCTTTCTTT.